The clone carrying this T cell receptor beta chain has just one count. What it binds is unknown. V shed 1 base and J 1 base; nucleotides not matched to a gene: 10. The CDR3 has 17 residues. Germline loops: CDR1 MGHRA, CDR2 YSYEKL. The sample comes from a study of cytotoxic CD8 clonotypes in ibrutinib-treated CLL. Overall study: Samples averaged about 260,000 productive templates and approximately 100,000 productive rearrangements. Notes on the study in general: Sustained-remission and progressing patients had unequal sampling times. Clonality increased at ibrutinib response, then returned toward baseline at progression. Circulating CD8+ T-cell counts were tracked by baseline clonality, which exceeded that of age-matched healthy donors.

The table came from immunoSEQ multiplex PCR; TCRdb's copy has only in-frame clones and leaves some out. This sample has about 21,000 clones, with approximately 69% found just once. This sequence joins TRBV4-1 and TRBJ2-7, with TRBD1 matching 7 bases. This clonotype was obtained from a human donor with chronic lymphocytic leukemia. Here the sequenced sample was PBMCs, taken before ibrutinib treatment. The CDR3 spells CASSQGITGAFSYEQYF. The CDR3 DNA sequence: TGCGCCAGCAGCCAAGGTATTACAGGGGCATTTTCCTACGAGCAGTACTTC.